The present entry profiles one T cell receptor (beta chain) with its context. The data derive from a study of blood T cells in healthy people across ages. The CDR3 has 14 amino acids. Germline V lookup: CDR1 KGHSH, CDR2 LQKENI. V was shortened by 3 bases and J by 4 bases, with 12 bases between the two germline ends. A sample-barcoded 5' primer and a J-beta primer mix were used in a second PCR of about 7 to 12 cycles. TCRdb reprocessed the 5' RACE reads via MiXCR and lists one record per CDR3 protein. The data contain some 890,000 distinct CDR3 sequences, almost 30% of them seen just once; the ten biggest clones take up roughly a tenth. This sample also appeared in a second study, on T cells of mothers and their children. That report notes: Amplification in the second PCR used the M1S primer, which added sample barcodes and 2-4 random nucleotides. The study found thymic selection shapes TCR recombination output similarly in related and unrelated pairs.

This chain uses TRBV18 with TRBJ1-1; no definite D call. The sample was blood. This receptor was obtained from a woman aged 40 to 50 in good health. CDR3 sequence (DNA): TGTGCCAGCTCACCCATCCGGGGTAGCACTGAAGCTTTCTTT. This gives the protein CASSPIRGSTEAFF.